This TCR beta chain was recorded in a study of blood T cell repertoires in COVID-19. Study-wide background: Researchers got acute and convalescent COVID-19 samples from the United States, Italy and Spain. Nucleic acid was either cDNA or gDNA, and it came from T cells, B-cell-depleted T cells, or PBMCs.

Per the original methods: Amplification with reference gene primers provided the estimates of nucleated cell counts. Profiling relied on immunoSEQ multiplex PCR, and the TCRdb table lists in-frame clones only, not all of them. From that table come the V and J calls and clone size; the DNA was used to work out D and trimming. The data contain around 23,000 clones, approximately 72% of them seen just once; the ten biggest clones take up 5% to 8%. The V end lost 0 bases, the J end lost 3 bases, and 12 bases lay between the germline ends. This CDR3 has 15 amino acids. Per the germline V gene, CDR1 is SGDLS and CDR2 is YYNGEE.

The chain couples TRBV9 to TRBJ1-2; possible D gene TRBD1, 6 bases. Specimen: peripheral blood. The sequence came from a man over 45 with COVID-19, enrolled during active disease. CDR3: CASSVGQDAYYGYTF. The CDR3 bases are TGTGCCAGCAGCGTAGGACAGGATGCCTACTATGGCTACACCTTC. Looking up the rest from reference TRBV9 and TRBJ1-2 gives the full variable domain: DSGVTQTPKHLITATGQRVTLRCSPRSGDLSVYWYQQSLDQGLQFLIQYYNGEERAKGNILERFSAQQFPDLHSELNLSSLELGDSALYFCASSVGQDAYYGYTFGSGTRLTVV.